This TCR beta chain stems from a study of T cell responses to AZD1222 COVID-19 vaccine. Regarding the study as a whole: Reports indicate that nearly half of spike-specific TCRs are directed at unmutated variant regions.

Assay used: immunoSEQ multiplex PCR; TCRdb lists only in-frame clones, some missing. The data contain 250,000 to 300,000 clones, around 93% of them singletons. The CDR3 length is 15 residues. The germline gives CDR1 LGHNT, CDR2 FRNRAP. With V trimmed by 5 bases and J by 5 bases, 7 bases remained unmatched. Details on this clone: The antigen remains unidentified.

Sequencing was performed on peripheral blood, taken 28 days after the second AZD1222 dose. The receptor comes from an adult who received the AZD1222 COVID-19 vaccine. The rearrangement uses TRBV12-5 and TRBJ2-2; 8 bases are a match to TRBD1. The CDR3 DNA reads as TGTGCTAGTGGTCGTGGACAGGGCGGGACCGGGGAGCTGTTTTTT. This codes for CASGRGQGGTGELFF.